The source of this TCR beta chain is a study of cytomegalovirus exposure and HLA in healthy donors (dated 2017 in TCRdb). Concerning the study at large: An earlier analysis of around 600 of the donors reported about 290 Gb of sequence data and roughly 110 million unique TCR beta sequences from 150 million to 200 million T cells. An early release covering roughly 600 HLA-typed donors comprised about 300 gigabases of sequencing data and around 80 million unique TCR sequences. The genetic ancestry cluster associated with self-reported Caucasian donors included about 84% of the approximately 430 genotyped donors. The study aimed to test whether signatures of past pathogen exposure could be identified by cataloging public T cell receptors. The study used immunosequencing to profile the T cell repertoires of approximately 690 subjects and linked those repertoires to cytomegalovirus serostatus. Along with the approximately 700-subject first cohort, a separate validation cohort of around 120 different subjects was used. High-throughput TCR immunosequencing, statistical association of individual TCRs with disease status, and machine learning were combined to predict cytomegalovirus infection status. A later analysis re-examined previously published TCR beta repertoires from roughly 720 donors and added high-resolution HLA genotyping to investigate patterns of TCR occurrence. The later analysis used no new phenotypic data to find candidate immune exposures, relying instead on TCR beta sequences and their occurrence across donors. An earlier analysis of 587 of the donors applied high-throughput TCR beta sequencing to assess whether each TCR beta V gene segment acted as functional or pseudogenic. Alongside the repertoire data, information on donor age, sex, ethnicity and CMV serostatus was compiled. Genome-wide SNP genotypes for about 65% of the 666 donors were used in a later genetic analysis, which treated that subset as a discovery cohort. All discovery cohort repertoires had been generated using a single sequencing platform. Both class I and class II loci were covered by HLA typing, at four-digit resolution. The number of donors typed differed by locus, with about 629-640 for A, B, C, DRB1 and DQB1, around 560 for DQA1, nearly 610 for DPA1, and around 430 for DPB1. Because of strong linkage in the cohort, roughly five DR-DQ haplotypes were treated as single units for association and clustering. Among almost 400 genotyped donors of the cohort, an average of roughly 240,000 unique TCR beta nucleotide sequences were sequenced per donor, around a sixth of them non-productive. The study at large found these results: A later genetic analysis reported fewer N-insertions in productive TCRs among donors in an Asian-associated ancestry cluster than the roughly 700-donor mean. A group of highly shared sequence variants was considered likely to be a technical artifact of the sequencing pipeline. Specific HLA alleles were associated with some 15,000 TCR beta sequences at a false discovery rate of 0.05 in a later analysis. Some IMGT-functional V segments, including TRBV6-2 and TRBV6-3, could not be told apart with the 87-base-pair reads, so those segments were excluded. Most TCR sequences were observed very rarely across donors, whereas some public TCRs were present in many individuals. In a later analysis, most CMV-associated TCR beta chains were found to appear HLA-restricted, with HLA associations seemingly driven largely by CMV exposure. Because HLA typing was missing for some donors at each locus, association tests included only the typed subset. An earlier analysis of 450 to 750 of the donors showed that most TCR beta V segments appeared in productive rearrangements either about 87% or about 30% of the time, which broadly matched IMGT annotations. In both the original and validation cohorts, the classifier was reported to diagnose cytomegalovirus status with high specificity and sensitivity. The only immune exposure information available for the cohort was CMV serostatus. A further reported finding was that TCR beta sequences accurately predicted the HLA-A and HLA-B alleles for most subjects in the first cohort. The authors suggested that the approach could potentially be extended to other disease states and immunological phenotypes. Strong co-occurrence of HLA alleles, especially DR and DQ, made assigning TCR associations to individual alleles difficult. Sequencing depth was assumed to be roughly uniform across donors in the presence/absence analyses, though that assumption may not hold. According to a later analysis, TCR association rates differed among HLA loci, with DRB1 alleles showing the most associated TCRs and HLA-C alleles showing the fewest. In a later analysis, HLA-associated TCR beta chains were found to be more clonally expanded and to have lower generation probabilities than equally common non-associated chains. In this cohort, only TCR beta chains were sequenced, and detectable features were limited by the absence of alpha or paired-chain data. A total of about 150 TCR beta chains were listed by the study as associated with cytomegalovirus. An association between a missense DCLRE1C variant and V-gene and J-gene trimming of TCR beta chains was found in a later genetic analysis and replicated in an independent cohort. Correlated functional status among segregating V segments might reflect linkage disequilibrium, but an unknown experimental factor could not be ruled out. Three of the identified cytomegalovirus-associated TCR beta chains were confirmed in vitro to be specific for cytomegalovirus antigens. In a later analysis, several top co-occurrence clusters were reported to appear linked to parvovirus B19, influenza, CMV and Epstein-Barr virus. Because counts were too low, around 18 rarely observed V segments, including chromosome 9 orphons, were left out of the earlier analysis of 587 of the donors.

CDR1 and CDR2, looked up from the germline V gene (reference sequence), are MNHNY and SVGAGI. Unmatched junction bases come to 7, with V trimmed by 8 bases and J by 0 bases. Its CDR3 holds 16 amino acids, cysteine through phenylalanine. Just the 48-base CDR3 DNA is kept, in frame starting at base 1. The cohort consisted of 600 to 750 healthy bone marrow donors. At the time of sampling, all cohort members were nominally healthy, though unrecorded immune exposures were likely present. The donor was CMV seropositive and belonged to the group of around 300 seropositive cohort members. A peripheral blood sample was provided by each donor, and peripheral blood mononuclear cells were used for TCR beta sequencing. The Qiagen DNeasy Blood Extraction Kit was used to extract genomic DNA from the blood cell samples. Library construction relied on the immunoSEQ multiplex PCR assay. For the multiplex PCR, a mixture combining 60 forward primers for TCR Vbeta segments and 13 reverse primers for TCR Jbeta segments was used. The CDR3 region of rearranged TCR beta genes was amplified from genomic DNA with a multiplex PCR assay. The Illumina HiSeq System was used to sequence the amplified TCR beta libraries as 87-base-pair reads. From the authors' description of their analysis: A later analysis counted tens of millions of unique TCR beta chains across the 550 to 750 repertoires, and approximately 11 million of these chains were shared by at least two donors. To remove PCR and sequencing errors, raw reads were error-corrected and collapsed into unique sequences using a nearest-neighbor algorithm that merged closely related sequences. V, D and J gene segments were assigned by aligning CDR3 sequences to IMGT reference sequences. For a sequence to be retained, a match of at least six nucleotides was required to both a V gene segment and a J gene segment. A rearrangement was called productive if the CDR3 had no stop codons and remained in frame with V and J, and every other rearrangement was called non-productive. Following IMGT convention, CDR3 was defined as the stretch from the second conserved V-encoded cysteine to the conserved J-encoded phenylalanine. Sequences without an unambiguous match to a single V gene segment were excluded from the earlier analysis of 450 to 650 of the donors. In an earlier analysis of some 590 of the donors, V segments were called functional above 56.7% productive rearrangements and were called segregating when the between-donor standard deviation exceeded 5%. A statistical classification framework was built to diagnose cytomegalovirus status from the catalog of TCR beta chain sequences. A later analysis assigned V and J genes by comparing TCR nucleotide sequences with IMGT/GENE-DB human TR gene sequences. The TCRdist pipeline was used in a later analysis to assign CDR3 sequences and most-parsimonious VDJ recombination scenarios. In a later analysis, each TCR beta chain was defined by its CDR3 amino acid sequence together with its V-gene family, and reads without a unique V-gene family were excluded. To address suspected cross-contamination and a sequencing artifact, a later analysis removed over 500 highly shared, low-generation-probability nucleotide sequences. In a later analysis, a clonal expansion index for each public chain was calculated from normalized within-repertoire ranks of inferred template counts. A later analysis computed generation probabilities with a VDJ recombination model fitted to out-of-frame rearrangements, and checked the results against IGoR. Hypergeometric tests were used in a later analysis to score TCR-TCR, TCR-HLA and TCR-CMV co-occurrence, with a repertoire-size bias correction applied to the TCR pairs. In a later analysis, false discovery rates were estimated by permuting HLA or CMV assignments 20 times. In a later analysis, co-occurring TCRs were grouped using DBSCAN, with TCRdist sequence similarity added in when clustering inside HLA-allele-positive subsets. For co-occurrence clustering, repertoires with fewer than 30,000 or more than 120,000 public chains were excluded, along with five repertoires with anomalous nucleotide sharing. TCRdb's version of the immuneACCESS table is confined to in-frame rearrangements and falls short of the full clone set. An unresolved V gene accounts for under half of the shortfall where checked; the remainder is of unknown origin. That table is the source of V, J and clone size, and D and trimming were worked out from the DNA. For this sample there are 150,000 or so clones; roughly 73% appear just once. The ten largest clones take up around 8.3% of the sample.

About this clone itself: Its specific antigen is unknown. No quality values exist for individual bases; no much larger clone is one base distant.

The chain couples TRBV6-6 to TRBJ2-3, and TRBD2 aligns with 11 junction nucleotides. The origin of this receptor is a middle-aged woman in good health and CMV-seropositive. The sequenced sample was PBMCs. The DNA reads TGTGCCAGCCGGGGACTAGCGGCAGGGAGCACAGATACGCAGTATTTT. It translates as CASRGLAAGSTDTQYF.